Presented here are 18 T cell receptor beta chains from one specimen sequenced in a study of T-cell reconstitution after alpha-beta-depleted transplantation in children. The library targeted TCRbeta and was prepared with unique molecular identifiers. TCRdb re-derived calls from the PCR reads in MiXCR, one entry per CDR3 protein. The sample lists roughly 180,000 distinct CDR3 sequences, about 15% occurring once. Sequencing used PBMCs from the stem cell graft donor, obtained from the stem cell graft. The source of these receptors is a human donor who donated a stem cell graft to a child with acute lymphoblastic leukemia.

This clonotype was seen repeatedly, ten times or more. The V and J genes are TRBV28 and TRBJ1-5, with D uncertain. The CDR3 has 14 amino acids. The V gene's germline CDR1 is MDHEN and CDR2 SYDVKM. Trimming took off 2 bases at V and 8 bases at J, with 13 bases between the two ends. Here the CDR3 DNA reads TGTGCCAGCAGTTTAACCCCATGGAACAAGCCCCAGCATTTT. Translating gives CASSLTPWNKPQHF.

There are many counts of this clonotype. This chain uses TRBV4-1 with TRBJ1-6; D is undetermined. Germline V gives CDR1 MGHRA, CDR2 YSYEKL. This CDR3 has 14 residues. Trimming pared 3 bases from V and 7 bases from J, leaving 10 bases between. The CDR3 here is CASSQGQTNSPLHF. The CDR3 DNA follows: TGCGCCAGCAGCCAGGGTCAGACCAATTCACCCCTCCACTTT.

This clonotype was detected a few times. V usage is TRBV7-2 and J usage is TRBJ2-7, with 12 bases identical to TRBD2. The CDR3 runs 13 residues. CDR1 and CDR2 from the germline V gene are SGHTA and FQGNSA. The junction had 7 bases not matched to a gene; V was cut back by 11 bases and J by 5 bases. CDR3 residues: CACRTSGIHEQYF. The CDR3 DNA is TGTGCCTGCCGGACTAGCGGGATTCACGAGCAGTACTTC.

This clonotype was observed at least ten times. The chain links TRBV25-1 to TRBJ2-5; TRBD1 might be the D (7 bases). In germline, CDR1 is MGHDK, CDR2 SYGVNS. The V and J ends lost 4 bases and 3 bases respectively, with 15 bases between them. CDR3 length equals 15 residues. The CDR3 sequence: CASSGGQGEEETQYF. The CDR3 region has the DNA TGTGCCAGCAGTGGGGGGCAGGGGGAGGAAGAGACCCAGTACTTC.

This clonotype was counted only a few times. The chain has TRBV7-9 and TRBJ2-7; D perhaps matches TRBD2 (8 bases). Looked up from germline, CDR1 is SEHNR and CDR2 is FQNEAQ (reference sequence). The germline V and J ends were trimmed by 5 bases and 4 bases, with 15 bases remaining between them. CDR3 length: 14 amino acids. CDR3 in amino acids: CASSRGLAGYEQYF. In nucleotides, the CDR3 is TGTGCCAGCAGCAGGGGGCTAGCGGGTTACGAGCAGTACTTC.

This clonotype was seen only once. V gene TRBV23-1 combines with J gene TRBJ1-5, with D tentatively TRBD1 (5 bases). TRBV23-1 is an ORF; its function is uncertain. Trimming removed 4 bases at V and 2 bases at J, with 33 bases between. This CDR3 contains 22 residues. CDR3 protein: CASSPEGPFFQGLGYGNQPQHF. In DNA form, the CDR3 reads TGCGCCAGCAGTCCCGAAGGACCGTTCTTTCAGGGATTGGGATATGGCAATCAGCCCCAGCATTTT.

Remarks on this clonotype: This may be a read error: a much more frequent sequence differs by one nucleotide. V and J are TRBV29-1 and TRBJ1-2; D unclear. This CDR3 spans 12 amino acids. Germline values: CDR1 SQVTM, CDR2 ANQGSEA. Trimming took off 1 base at V and 4 bases at J, with 7 bases between the two ends. The CDR3 DNA reads as TGCAGCGTTGAAGGCAGTGTCTATGGCTACACCTTC. Encoded protein: CSVEGSVYGYTF.

This clonotype occurred many times. The chain couples TRBV11-3 to TRBJ2-1, with D possibly called TRBD1 or TRBD2 (6 bases each). Trimming shortened V by 7 bases and J by 4 bases, and 14 bases separated the two germline ends. The CDR3 is made up of 14 amino acids. In germline, CDR1 is SGHNT, CDR2 YENEEA. In DNA form, the CDR3 reads TGTGCCAGCAAACTGGGGGGCGATTACAATGAGCAGTTCTTC. Protein product: CASKLGGDYNEQFF.

In its sample, this clonotype was seen a few times. The V and J genes are TRBV5-1 and TRBJ2-1, with 14 bases lining up with TRBD2. Germline V gene data show CDR1 as SGHRS and CDR2 as YFSETQ. The CDR3 is made up of 15 amino acids. V shed 3 bases, J shed 9 bases, and the junction held 5 bases outside the gene matches. The CDR3 sequence is CASSSIGLAGGEQFF. The CDR3 bases are TGCGCCAGCAGCTCCATAGGACTAGCGGGAGGTGAGCAGTTCTTC.

This clonotype occurred many times. The J gene is TRBJ2-1, the V gene TRBV19; D gene unclear. The length of the CDR3 is 15 residues. The germline V gene encodes CDR1 LNHDA and CDR2 SQIVND (reference sequence). Trimming left V 3 bases short and J 5 bases short, with 14 bases between. CDR3 coding DNA: TGTGCCAGTAGTATTGGTGCCCGTTTAGACAATGAGCAGTTCTTC. Amino acid sequence: CASSIGARLDNEQFF.

Many counts were recorded for this clonotype. The rearrangement uses TRBV5-1 and TRBJ1-6; the D gene is possibly TRBD1 (5 bases). The CDR3 contains 16 residues. V dropped 4 bases and J dropped 5 bases, with 16 bases sitting between them. The germline V gene encodes CDR1 SGHRS and CDR2 YFSETQ. DNA for the CDR3: TGCGCCAGCAGCCACGGGACCGGGATTAATAATTCACCCCTCCACTTT. This gives the protein CASSHGTGINNSPLHF.

This clonotype was seen repeatedly, ten times or more. The rearrangement links TRBV29-1 to TRBJ2-1, with D tentatively TRBD2 (6 bases). The V gene's germline CDR1 is SQVTM and CDR2 ANQGSEA. V shed 4 bases and J shed 4 bases, with 17 bases lying between them. The CDR3 has 15 residues. For the CDR3, the DNA is TGCAGCGTTGGACCCCGGGACTTACATTACAATGAGCAGTTCTTC. Translated: CSVGPRDLHYNEQFF.

This clonotype came up many times. The chain joins TRBV5-1 to TRBJ2-4, with 8 positions matching TRBD1. This CDR3 region has 15 residues. CDR1 and CDR2 from the germline V gene are SGHRS and YFSETQ. Trimming cost V 2 bases and J 6 bases; bases outside gene matches: 7. The DNA for the CDR3 is TGCGCCAGCAGCTTACTCCAGGGGGCGGGAAACATTCAGTACTTC. It is translated as CASSLLQGAGNIQYF.

As concerns this clonotype: At one boundary the junction diverges from the germline segment, which might be a read error. This sequence joins TRBV12-3 or TRBV12-4 and TRBJ2-5; 10 positions agree with TRBD1. CDR3 size: 18 residues. The CDR3 reads CACSLALFGTGVGETQYF. Here the CDR3 DNA reads TGTGCCTGCAGTTTAGCGCTATTTGGGACAGGGGTAGGAGAGACCCAGTACTTC.

This clonotype has a count of ten or more. The chain employs TRBV5-1 and TRBJ2-5, with TRBD2 matching 8 bases. Trimming took 4 bases from V and 3 from J; bases not matched to a gene: 14. From germline, CDR1 is SGHRS and CDR2 YFSETQ. CDR3 size: 17 residues. The CDR3 reads CASSLRTSSSPKETQYF. The CDR3 DNA reads as TGCGCCAGCAGCCTACGGACTAGCAGCAGCCCCAAAGAGACCCAGTACTTC.

Ten or more counts support this clonotype. The chain has TRBV7-9 and TRBJ2-7; 7 bases fit TRBD2. V was clipped by 3 bases and J by 0 bases; unmatched bases: 2. CDR3 size: 14 residues. Germline assignment: CDR1 SEHNR and CDR2 FQNEAQ (reference sequence). The CDR3 DNA is TGTGCCAGCAGCTTGGCGGGGGTCTCCTACGAGCAGTACTTC. It yields the protein CASSLAGVSYEQYF.

This clonotype was seen many times. V and J are TRBV5-1 and TRBJ2-7, with TRBD1 as a possible D gene (6 bases). V shed 0 bases and J shed 6 bases, with 10 bases lying between them. Germline V gene data show CDR1 as SGHRS and CDR2 as YFSETQ. The CDR3 has 13 amino acids. CDR3 protein: CASSLVSGVEQYF. In DNA form, the CDR3 reads TGCGCCAGCAGCTTGGTATCAGGGGTCGAGCAGTACTTC.

This sequence joins TRBV11-1 and TRBJ2-5; D remains ambiguous. This CDR3 spans 15 amino acids. In germline, CDR1 is SGHAT, CDR2 FQDESV (reference sequence). Trimming left V 5 bases short and J 1 base short, with 14 bases between. This chain's CDR3 is CASSLINTIQETQYF. Written as DNA, the CDR3 is TGTGCCAGCAGCCTAATAAATACAATCCAAGAGACCCAGTACTTC.